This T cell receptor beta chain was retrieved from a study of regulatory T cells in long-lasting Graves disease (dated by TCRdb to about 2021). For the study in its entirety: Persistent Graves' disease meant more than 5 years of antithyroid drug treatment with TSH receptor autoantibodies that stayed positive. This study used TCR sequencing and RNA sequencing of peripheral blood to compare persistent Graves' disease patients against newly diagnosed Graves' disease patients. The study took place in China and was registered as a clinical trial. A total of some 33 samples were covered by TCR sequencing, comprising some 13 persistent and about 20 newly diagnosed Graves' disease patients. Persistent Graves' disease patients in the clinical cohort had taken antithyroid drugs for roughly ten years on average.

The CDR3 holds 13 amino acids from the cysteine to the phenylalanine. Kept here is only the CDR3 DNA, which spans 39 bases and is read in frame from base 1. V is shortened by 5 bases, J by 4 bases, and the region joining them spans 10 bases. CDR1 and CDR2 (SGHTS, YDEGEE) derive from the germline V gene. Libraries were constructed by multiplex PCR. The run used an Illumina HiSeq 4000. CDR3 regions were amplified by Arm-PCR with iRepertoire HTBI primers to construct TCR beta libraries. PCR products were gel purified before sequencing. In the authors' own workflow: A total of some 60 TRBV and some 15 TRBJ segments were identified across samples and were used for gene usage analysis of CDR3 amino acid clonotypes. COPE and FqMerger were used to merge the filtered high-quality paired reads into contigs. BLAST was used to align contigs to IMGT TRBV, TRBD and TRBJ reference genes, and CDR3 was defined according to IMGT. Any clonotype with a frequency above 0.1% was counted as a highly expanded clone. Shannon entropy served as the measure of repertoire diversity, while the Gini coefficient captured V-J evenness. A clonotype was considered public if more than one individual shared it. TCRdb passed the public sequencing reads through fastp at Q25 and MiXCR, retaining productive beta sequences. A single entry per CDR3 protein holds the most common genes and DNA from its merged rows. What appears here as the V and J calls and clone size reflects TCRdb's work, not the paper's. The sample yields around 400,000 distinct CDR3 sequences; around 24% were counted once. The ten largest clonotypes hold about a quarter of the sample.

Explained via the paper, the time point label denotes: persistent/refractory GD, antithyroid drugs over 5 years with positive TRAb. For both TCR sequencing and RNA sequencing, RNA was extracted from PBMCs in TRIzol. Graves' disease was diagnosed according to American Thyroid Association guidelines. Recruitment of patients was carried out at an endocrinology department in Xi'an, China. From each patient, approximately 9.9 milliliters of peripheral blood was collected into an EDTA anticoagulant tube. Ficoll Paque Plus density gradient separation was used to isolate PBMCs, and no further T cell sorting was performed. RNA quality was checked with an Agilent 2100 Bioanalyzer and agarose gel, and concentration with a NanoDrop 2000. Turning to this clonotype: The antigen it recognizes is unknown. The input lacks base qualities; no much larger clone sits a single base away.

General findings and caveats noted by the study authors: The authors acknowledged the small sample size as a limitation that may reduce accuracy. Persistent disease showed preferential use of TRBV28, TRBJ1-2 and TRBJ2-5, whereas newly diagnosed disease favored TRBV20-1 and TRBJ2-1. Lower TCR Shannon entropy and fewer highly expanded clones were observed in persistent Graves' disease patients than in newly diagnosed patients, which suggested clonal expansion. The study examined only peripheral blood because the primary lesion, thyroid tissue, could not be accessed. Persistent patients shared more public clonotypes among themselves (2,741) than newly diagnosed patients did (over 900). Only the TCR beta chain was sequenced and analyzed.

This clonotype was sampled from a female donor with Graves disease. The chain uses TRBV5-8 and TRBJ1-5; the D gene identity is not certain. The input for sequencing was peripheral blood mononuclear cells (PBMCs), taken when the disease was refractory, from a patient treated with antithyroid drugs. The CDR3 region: CASRLALNQPQHF. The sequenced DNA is TGTGCCAGCAGACTGGCCCTAAATCAGCCCCAGCATTTT.